What follows are 30 T cell receptor beta chains derived from one specimen sequenced in a study of CD8+ T cells in alopecia areata. This sample's treatment: oral pan-JAK inhibitor, 5-10 mg twice daily. cDNA reverse transcribed from extracted RNA served as the sequencing template. Generated by immunoSEQ multiplex PCR, the TCRdb table keeps only in-frame clones and is missing some. The sample records around 180,000 clones, around three fifths being singletons. Sequenced material: CD4+ T cells sorted from blood, taken at week 24, from a patient treated with tofacitinib. These receptors were obtained from a human donor with alopecia areata.

The gene calls are TRBV27 and TRBJ2-3; D unresolved. The CDR3 extends over 16 amino acids. From germline, CDR1 is MNHEY and CDR2 SMNVEV (reference sequence). Between the trimmed V and J ends, which lost 2 bases and 0 bases, there was a span of 12 bases. CDR3 loop: CASSLGWGSSTDTQYF. In DNA, the CDR3 is TGTGCCAGCAGTTTAGGGTGGGGAAGTAGCACAGATACGCAGTATTTT.

The rearrangement links TRBV30 to TRBJ1-1; a possible D gene is TRBD1 (6 bases). The CDR3 is 13 amino acids. Trimming removed 3 bases from V and 4 bases from J, with 12 bases in between. Germline V gene lookup returns CDR1 GTSNPN and CDR2 SVGIG (reference sequence). CDR3 protein: CAWRQGLGTEAFF. In DNA form, the CDR3 reads TGTGCCTGGAGACAGGGATTGGGCACTGAAGCTTTCTTT.

This chain uses TRBV11-2 with TRBJ1-2; D is uncertain. The CDR3 sequence is 12 residues long. CDR1 and CDR2 from the germline V gene are SGHAT and FQNNGV. V was pared by 1 base and J by 4 bases, with 4 bases between. CDR3 sequence: CASSLVGYGYTF. Written as DNA, the CDR3 is TGTGCCAGCAGCTTAGTCGGCTATGGCTACACCTTC.

The chain joins TRBV6-5 to TRBJ2-3; D is unresolved. This CDR3 is built from 15 residues. Between the trimmed V and J ends, which lost 8 bases and 4 bases, there was a span of 19 bases. CDR1 and CDR2 (germline): MNHEY, SVGAGI. Written as DNA, the CDR3 is TGTGCCAGCCGCCTTTGGTACAGTAACCCAGATACGCAGTATTTT. Translating it yields CASRLWYSNPDTQYF.

This clone has only a few counts. The rearrangement joins TRBV6-6 to TRBJ2-7; 10 bases align to TRBD1. Germline CDR1 MNHNY, CDR2 SVGAGI (reference sequence). V lost 6 bases and J lost 1; bases outside the gene matches: 6. This CDR3 is built from 15 residues. Here the CDR3 reads CASREGQGSSYEQYF. The CDR3 DNA reads as TGTGCCAGCAGAGAGGGACAGGGGTCATCCTACGAGCAGTACTTC.

V gene TRBV29-1 combines with J gene TRBJ1-1; 7 bases agree with TRBD1. Germline loops: CDR1 SQVTM, CDR2 ANQGSEA. The CDR3 is 15 amino acids. V shed 6 bases, J shed 4 bases, and the junction held 14 bases outside the gene matches. The CDR3: CSVERGMAGGTEAFF. CDR3 nucleotide sequence: TGCAGCGTCGAAAGAGGGATGGCAGGGGGCACTGAAGCTTTCTTT.

The table lists this clone with many counts. The chain joins TRBV2 to TRBJ2-7; D is ambiguous. Germline V gene data show CDR1 as SNHLY and CDR2 as FYNNEI. The CDR3 has 12 residues. The V and J ends lost 7 bases and 2 bases respectively, with 9 bases between them. This CDR3 is CASNHGPYEQYF. CDR3 coding DNA: TGTGCCAGCAATCACGGACCCTACGAGCAGTACTTC.

Concerning this clone itself: Distinct nucleotide sequences in the sample also encode this CDR3. The chain employs TRBV25-1 and TRBJ1-2; D is possibly TRBD1 (5 bases). This CDR3 has 11 amino acids. In germline, CDR1 is MGHDK, CDR2 SYGVNS. Trimming took off 5 bases at V and 8 bases at J, with 9 bases between the two ends. CDR3 in amino acids: CASSRGYGYTF. CDR3 DNA: TGTGCCAGCAGTAGGGGATACGGCTACACCTTC.

There are a few counts of this clone. This chain links TRBV29-1 with TRBJ2-3, with D unresolved. V was pared by 1 base and J by 10 bases, with 9 bases between. From germline, CDR1 is SQVTM and CDR2 ANQGSEA. CDR3 length: 11 residues. CDR3 bases: TGCAGCGTTGAAGTGGGCGGCCCGCAGTATTTT. It yields the protein CSVEVGGPQYF.

The sample holds a few counts of this clone. The chain has TRBV15 and TRBJ2-1; unclear D gene. CDR1 is LNHNV, CDR2 YYDKDF, per germline (reference sequence). The germline V and J ends were trimmed by 5 bases and 0 bases, with 2 bases remaining between them. The CDR3 is made up of 12 amino acids. The CDR3 DNA follows: TGTGCCACCAGCCCCTCCTACAATGAGCAGTTCTTC. Its protein product is CATSPSYNEQFF.

The J gene is TRBJ1-6, the V gene TRBV25-1; a weak D match, TRBD1 (5 bases). The CDR3 has 15 residues. Germline CDR1 is MGHDK and CDR2 is SYGVNS. Trimming cost V 3 bases and J 9 bases, with 15 bases left between them. The CDR3 coding sequence is TGTGCCAGCAGTGATGTCTCGGGGGGTAGTTCACCCCTCCACTTT. It specifies CASSDVSGGSSPLHF.

The chain recombines TRBV19 with TRBJ2-1; tentative D call: TRBD2 (7 bases). With 5 bases removed from V and 4 bases from J, the gap between germline ends came to 18 bases. CDR3 length: 16 amino acids. Germline V gives CDR1 LNHDA, CDR2 SQIVND (reference sequence). The CDR3 DNA reads TGTGCCAGTAGTCCCCAGTGGGGGGGCGAATACAATGAGCAGTTCTTC. Translation gives CASSPQWGGEYNEQFF.

The V and J genes are TRBV10-3 and TRBJ1-2; D possibly corresponds to TRBD1 (6 bases). CDR3 length equals 12 residues. Deletions cut 9 bases from V and 4 bases from J, with 12 bases between. Germline assignment: CDR1 ENHRY and CDR2 SYGVKD. The CDR3: CAISQDSYGYTF. The CDR3 bases are TGTGCCATAAGCCAGGACAGCTATGGCTACACCTTC.

The chain combines TRBV6-6 with TRBJ1-1, with a tentative D call TRBD1 (6 bases). Germline V gene lookup returns CDR1 MNHNY and CDR2 SVGAGI (reference sequence). CDR3 length: 12 residues. With 6 bases removed from V and 8 bases from J, the gap between germline ends came to 13 bases. DNA of the CDR3: TGTGCCAGCAGGGACAGTTCCATCGAAGCTTTCTTT. This sequence encodes CASRDSSIEAFF.

This clone has just a few counts. The chain joins TRBV19 to TRBJ1-3; 12 bases are a match to TRBD1. The V gene's germline CDR1 is LNHDA and CDR2 SQIVND (reference sequence). This CDR3 region has 16 residues. With V trimmed by 7 bases and J by 3 bases, 7 bases remained unmatched. The CDR3 coding sequence is TGTGCCAGTAAGGGACAGGGGGCACCGGGTGGAAACACCATATATTTT. It is translated as CASKGQGAPGGNTIYF.

The chain couples TRBV6-1 to TRBJ1-5; perhaps TRBD1 as D (6 bases). Trimming cost V 6 bases and J 4 bases, with 10 bases left between them. CDR1 and CDR2 (germline): MNHNS, SASEGT. This CDR3 is 13 amino acids long. The CDR3 is CASSPQGNQPQHF. The DNA of the CDR3 is TGTGCCAGCAGCCCACAGGGAAATCAGCCCCAGCATTTT.

The genes are TRBV25-1 and TRBJ2-7; tentatively, D is TRBD2 (5 bases). From germline, CDR1 is MGHDK and CDR2 SYGVNS. The CDR3 totals 16 residues. V lost 4 bases to trimming and J lost 5 bases, with 21 bases between them. CDR3 protein: CASSGHQSQAANEQYF. The CDR3 DNA is TGTGCCAGCAGTGGGCATCAGAGCCAAGCGGCCAACGAGCAGTACTTC.

This chain connects TRBV29-1 to TRBJ1-2; D might be TRBD1 (6 bases). The CDR3 covers 12 residues. Trimming pared 3 bases from V and 6 bases from J, leaving 11 bases between. Germline V CDR1 and CDR2: SQVTM, ANQGSEA. This CDR3 is CSVDRGGHGYTF. In DNA form, the CDR3 reads TGCAGCGTTGACAGGGGCGGCCATGGCTACACCTTC.

The chain employs TRBV28 and TRBJ1-2; D unclear. V lost 3 bases, J lost 5 bases, and 4 bases lay in between. The germline V gene encodes CDR1 MDHEN and CDR2 SYDVKM. The CDR3 runs 11 residues. DNA for the CDR3: TGTGCCAGCAGTTTTGGTTATGGCTACACCTTC. This translates into CASSFGYGYTF.

The V and J genes are TRBV5-1 and TRBJ2-5; D possibly corresponds to TRBD1 (6 bases). CDR1 is SGHRS, CDR2 YFSETQ, per germline. The CDR3 consists of 13 residues. Trimming left V 7 bases short and J 1 base short, with 11 bases between. CDR3 region: CASAGDGQETQYF. In nucleotides, the CDR3 is TGCGCCAGCGCAGGGGACGGCCAAGAGACCCAGTACTTC.

This clone appeared once. This sequence joins TRBV6-5 and TRBJ2-3, with D possibly being TRBD1 (5 bases). CDR1 and CDR2 from the germline V gene are MNHEY and SVGAGI. This CDR3 contains 13 residues. The V end was cut by 7 bases, the J end by 6 bases, with 14 bases between. The CDR3 sequence: CASKNPGRDTQYF. The CDR3 DNA reads TGTGCCAGCAAAAACCCAGGGCGCGATACGCAGTATTTT.

The chain recombines TRBV9 with TRBJ2-6, with D tentatively TRBD1 (5 bases). CDR1 and CDR2 (germline): SGDLS, YYNGEE. V gave up 2 bases and J gave up 2 bases, with 14 bases separating them. The CDR3 consists of 17 residues. The CDR3 is CASSVSRGNPGANVLTF. In DNA, the CDR3 is TGTGCCAGCAGCGTCTCAAGGGGAAACCCTGGGGCCAACGTCCTGACTTTC.

V gene TRBV30 combines with J gene TRBJ1-1, with TRBD1 identical over 10 bases. The J segment lost 5 bases and the V segment lost 2 bases, leaving 11 bases of the junction unmatched. Per germline, CDR1 GTSNPN and CDR2 SVGIG (reference sequence). CDR3 size: 16 residues. Written as DNA, the CDR3 is TGTGCCTGGAGTCCTCCGGGACAGGGGTATAAAACTGAAGCTTTCTTT. It specifies CAWSPPGQGYKTEAFF.

The V call is TRBV30, the J call TRBJ1-3, with D perhaps TRBD1 (5 bases). The germline V and J ends were trimmed by 0 bases and 4 bases, with 10 bases remaining between them. The germline gives CDR1 GTSNPN, CDR2 SVGIG (reference sequence). CDR3 length equals 14 residues. As DNA, the CDR3 is TGTGCCTGGAGTGTTGGGACTCCAGGAAACACCATATATTTT. The encoded protein is CAWSVGTPGNTIYF.

The chain links TRBV4-3 to TRBJ2-3, with 11 bases identical to TRBD2. V lost 4 bases, J lost 2 bases, and 5 bases stayed unmatched. Germline V lookup: CDR1 LGHNA, CDR2 YSLEER. The length of the CDR3 is 16 residues. CDR3 sequence: CASSPTSGGPTDTQYF. DNA of the CDR3: TGCGCCAGCAGCCCCACTAGCGGGGGCCCCACAGATACGCAGTATTTT.

V is TRBV29-1 and J is TRBJ2-5; no definite D call. Trimming cost V 5 bases and J 4 bases, with 20 bases left between them. The CDR3 length is 15 residues. The germline gives CDR1 SQVTM, CDR2 ANQGSEA. In DNA form, the CDR3 reads TGCAGCGTTCGGGTTGGCGCTCAATTTGGAGAGACCCAGTACTTC. Its translation is CSVRVGAQFGETQYF.

The chain is built from TRBV4-3 and TRBJ2-2; 9 bases agree with TRBD1. Germline CDR1 is LGHNA and CDR2 is YSLEER. Trimming removed 3 bases from V and 2 bases from J; junction bases left unmatched: 4. The CDR3 extends over 16 amino acids. CDR3 in amino acids: CASSHVTGGNTGELFF. CDR3 DNA: TGCGCCAGCAGCCACGTGACAGGGGGAAACACCGGGGAGCTGTTTTTT.

The count of this clone is one. The CDR3 here is CASSQRQGGVYGYTF. The CDR3 nucleotides read TGTGCCAGCTCACAGCGACAGGGAGGCGTCTATGGCTACACCTTC. The rearrangement uses TRBV18 and TRBJ1-2; TRBD1 matches 7 bases. This CDR3 region has 15 residues. Germline V gene lookup returns CDR1 KGHSH and CDR2 LQKENI. V was pared by 4 bases and J by 4 bases, with 9 bases of the junction left unmatched.

The chain joins TRBV11-2 to TRBJ2-1, with D unclear. Per the germline V gene, CDR1 is SGHAT and CDR2 is FQNNGV. V dropped 0 bases and J dropped 2 bases, with 11 bases sitting between them. CDR3 length equals 16 residues. This CDR3 reads CASSLDRLVTYNEQFF. DNA of the CDR3: TGTGCCAGCAGCTTAGATCGCCTTGTTACCTACAATGAGCAGTTCTTC.

This clone was seen only a few times. This sequence joins TRBV4-3 and TRBJ1-4; D gene uncertain. Trimming cost V 2 bases and J 4 bases, with 20 bases left between them. The CDR3 sequence is 18 residues long. The germline gives CDR1 LGHNA, CDR2 YSLEER. CDR3 residues: CASSQRPNVPGINEKLFF. CDR3 sequence (DNA): TGCGCCAGCAGCCAACGTCCAAACGTGCCAGGAATTAATGAAAAACTGTTTTTT.